Detailed here is one TCR beta chain. Its antigen is unidentified. MiXCR was run by TCRdb on the 5' RACE reads, yielding one entry per CDR3 protein. The sample has approximately 60,000 distinct CDR3 sequences, around 26% seen once. Overall study findings and caveats: The TCR gene usage of tumor memory CD4+ T cells clustered together with blood and lymph node memory CD4+ cells and with lymph node naive CD4+ cells.

The specimen sequenced was tumor-infiltrating memory CD4+ T cells sorted from the breast tumor. Subset indicated: memory CD4+ T cells, CD4+CD45RO+CD25-. This receptor was taken from a female donor with breast cancer.

The CDR3 bases are TGCAGTGCTAGACCGGCCCTAAACAATGAGCAGTTCTTC. Translated, it gives CSARPALNNEQFF. The chain employs TRBV20-1 and TRBJ2-1; no reliable D call. V was pared by 2 bases and J by 5 bases, with 10 bases between. From germline, CDR1 is DFQATT and CDR2 SNEGSKA (reference sequence). The CDR3 has 13 amino acids.